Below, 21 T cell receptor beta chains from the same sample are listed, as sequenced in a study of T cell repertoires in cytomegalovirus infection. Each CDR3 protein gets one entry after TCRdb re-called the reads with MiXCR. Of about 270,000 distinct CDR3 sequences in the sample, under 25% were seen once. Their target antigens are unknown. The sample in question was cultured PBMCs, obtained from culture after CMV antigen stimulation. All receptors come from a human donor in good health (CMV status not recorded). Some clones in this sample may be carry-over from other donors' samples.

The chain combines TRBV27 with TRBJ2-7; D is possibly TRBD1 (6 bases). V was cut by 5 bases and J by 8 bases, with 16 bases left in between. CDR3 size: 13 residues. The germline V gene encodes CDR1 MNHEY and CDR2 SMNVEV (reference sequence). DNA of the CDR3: TGTGCCAGCAGTCCTAGGCAGGGGTTGAAGCAGTACGTC. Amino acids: CASSPRQGLKQYV.

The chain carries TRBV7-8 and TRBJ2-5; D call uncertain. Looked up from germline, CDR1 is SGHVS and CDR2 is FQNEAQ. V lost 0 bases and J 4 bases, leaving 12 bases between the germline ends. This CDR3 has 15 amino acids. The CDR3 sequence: CASSLAVVKGETQYF. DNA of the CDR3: TGTGCCAGCAGCTTAGCGGTCGTTAAGGGAGAGACCCAGTACTTC.

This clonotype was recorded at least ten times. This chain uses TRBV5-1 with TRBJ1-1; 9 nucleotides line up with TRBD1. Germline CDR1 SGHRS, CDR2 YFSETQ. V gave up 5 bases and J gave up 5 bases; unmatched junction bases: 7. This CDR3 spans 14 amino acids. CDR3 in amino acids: CASRTDRGDTEAFF. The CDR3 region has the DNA TGCGCCAGCAGAACAGACAGGGGGGATACTGAAGCTTTCTTT.

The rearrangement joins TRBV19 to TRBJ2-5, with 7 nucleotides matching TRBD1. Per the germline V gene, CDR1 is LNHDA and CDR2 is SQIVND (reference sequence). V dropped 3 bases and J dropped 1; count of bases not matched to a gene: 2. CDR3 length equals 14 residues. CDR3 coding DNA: TGTGCCAGTAGTATGGGACAGATCCAAGAGACCCAGTACTTC. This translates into CASSMGQIQETQYF.

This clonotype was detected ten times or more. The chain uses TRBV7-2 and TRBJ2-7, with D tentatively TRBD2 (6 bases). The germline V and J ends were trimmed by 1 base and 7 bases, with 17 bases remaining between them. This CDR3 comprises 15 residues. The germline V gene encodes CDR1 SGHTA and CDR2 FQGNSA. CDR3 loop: CASSLGWRRAGEQYF. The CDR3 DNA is TGTGCCAGCAGCTTAGGTTGGAGGAGGGCAGGTGAGCAGTACTTC.

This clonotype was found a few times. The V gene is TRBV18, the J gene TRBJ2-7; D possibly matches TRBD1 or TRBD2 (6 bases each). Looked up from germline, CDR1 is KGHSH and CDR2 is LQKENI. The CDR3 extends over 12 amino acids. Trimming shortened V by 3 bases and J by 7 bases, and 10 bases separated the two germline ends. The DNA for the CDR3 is TGTGCCAGCTCACCGGTAGGGGGGGAGCAGTACTTC. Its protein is CASSPVGGEQYF.

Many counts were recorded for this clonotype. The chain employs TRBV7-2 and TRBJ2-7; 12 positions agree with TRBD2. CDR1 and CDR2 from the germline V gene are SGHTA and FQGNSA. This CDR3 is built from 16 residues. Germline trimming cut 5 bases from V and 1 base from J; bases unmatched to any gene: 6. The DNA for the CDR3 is TGTGCCAGCAGCCTAATAGGGACTAGCGGGTCCTACGAGCAGTACTTC. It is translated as CASSLIGTSGSYEQYF.

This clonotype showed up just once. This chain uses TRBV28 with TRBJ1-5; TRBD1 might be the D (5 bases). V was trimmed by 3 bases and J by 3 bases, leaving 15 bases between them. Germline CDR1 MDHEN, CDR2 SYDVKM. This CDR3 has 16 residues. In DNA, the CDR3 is TGTGCCAGCAGTTTCCCCTTCGCAGGGACCAATCAGCCCCAGCATTTT. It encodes CASSFPFAGTNQPQHF.

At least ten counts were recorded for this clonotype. The CDR3 DNA reads as TGTGCCAGCTCAGCGAATCCGGGACAGGGGGGAAACACCATATATTTT. Its protein is CASSANPGQGGNTIYF. The chain couples TRBV18 to TRBJ1-3, with 10 bases identical to TRBD1. The CDR3 covers 16 residues. Trimming cost V 5 bases and J 4 bases; bases outside gene matches: 8. Germline V gives CDR1 KGHSH, CDR2 LQKENI.

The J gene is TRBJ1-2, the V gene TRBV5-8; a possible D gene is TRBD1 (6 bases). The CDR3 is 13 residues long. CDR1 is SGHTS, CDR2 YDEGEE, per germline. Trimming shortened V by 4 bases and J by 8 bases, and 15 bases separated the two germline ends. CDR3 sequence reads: CASSLGIGGGYTF. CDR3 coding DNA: TGTGCCAGCAGCCTGGGGATCGGGGGCGGCTACACCTTC.

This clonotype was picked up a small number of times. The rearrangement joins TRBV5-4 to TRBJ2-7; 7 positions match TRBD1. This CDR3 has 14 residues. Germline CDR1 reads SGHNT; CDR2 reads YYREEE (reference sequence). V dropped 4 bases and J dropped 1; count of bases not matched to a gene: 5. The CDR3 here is CASSATGKSYEQYF. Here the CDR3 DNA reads TGTGCCAGCAGCGCGACAGGGAAGTCCTACGAGCAGTACTTC.

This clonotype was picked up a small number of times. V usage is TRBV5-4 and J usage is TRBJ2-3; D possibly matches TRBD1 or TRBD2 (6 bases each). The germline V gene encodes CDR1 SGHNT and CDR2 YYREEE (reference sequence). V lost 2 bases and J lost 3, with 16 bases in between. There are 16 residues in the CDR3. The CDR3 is CASSFLSGAITDTQYF. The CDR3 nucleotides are TGTGCCAGCAGCTTTCTTTCGGGGGCGATTACAGATACGCAGTATTTT.

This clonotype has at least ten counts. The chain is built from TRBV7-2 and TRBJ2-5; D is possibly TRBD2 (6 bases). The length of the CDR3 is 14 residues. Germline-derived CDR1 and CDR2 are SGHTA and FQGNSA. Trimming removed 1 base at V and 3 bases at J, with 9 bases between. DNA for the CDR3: TGTGCCAGCAGCTTAGGAACGGGGGAAGAGACCCAGTACTTC. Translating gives CASSLGTGEETQYF.

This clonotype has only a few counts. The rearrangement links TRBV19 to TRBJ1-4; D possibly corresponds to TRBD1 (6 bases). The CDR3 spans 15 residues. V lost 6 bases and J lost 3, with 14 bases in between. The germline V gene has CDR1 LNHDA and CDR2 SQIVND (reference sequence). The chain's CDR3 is CASSPRGVANEKLFF. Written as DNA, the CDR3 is TGTGCCAGTAGCCCAAGGGGGGTTGCTAATGAAAAACTGTTTTTT.

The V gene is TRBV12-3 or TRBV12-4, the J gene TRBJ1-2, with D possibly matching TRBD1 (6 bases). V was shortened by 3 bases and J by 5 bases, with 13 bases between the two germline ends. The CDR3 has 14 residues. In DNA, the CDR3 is TGTGCCAGCAGTTTCGGGGGGGCAGGGTATGGCTACACCTTC. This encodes CASSFGGAGYGYTF.

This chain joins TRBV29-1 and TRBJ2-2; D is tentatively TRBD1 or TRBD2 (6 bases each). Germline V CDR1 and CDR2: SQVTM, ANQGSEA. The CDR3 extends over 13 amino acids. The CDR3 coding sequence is TGCACGGGACTGGACAGCAACACCGGGGAGCTGTTTTTT. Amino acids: CTGLDSNTGELFF.

In nucleotides, the CDR3 is TGTGCCAGCAGTCTTTCACAGGGCGGGGGCTATGGCTACACCTTC. This translates into CASSLSQGGGYGYTF. The chain is built from TRBV28 and TRBJ1-2; possibly TRBD1 for D (6 bases). Germline CDR1 is MDHEN and CDR2 is SYDVKM. The length of the CDR3 is 15 residues. V was pared by 5 bases and J by 4 bases, with 17 bases between.

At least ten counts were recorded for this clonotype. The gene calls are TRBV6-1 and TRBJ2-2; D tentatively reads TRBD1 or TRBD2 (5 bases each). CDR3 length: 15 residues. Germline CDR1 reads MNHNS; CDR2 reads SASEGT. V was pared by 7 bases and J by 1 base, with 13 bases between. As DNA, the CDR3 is TGTGCCAGCACCCCGGGACCCCAGAACACCGGGGAGCTGTTTTTT. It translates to CASTPGPQNTGELFF.

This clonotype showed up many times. The CDR3 protein is CASSLNMAGPGLDTQYF. The CDR3, as DNA: TGTGCCAGCAGCTTAAATATGGCGGGGCCCGGGTTGGATACGCAGTATTTT. The gene calls are TRBV7-2 and TRBJ2-3, with TRBD2 as a possible D gene (6 bases). The CDR3 is made up of 17 amino acids. The V and J ends lost 2 bases and 6 bases respectively, with 21 bases between them. Germline V lookup: CDR1 SGHTA, CDR2 FQGNSA.

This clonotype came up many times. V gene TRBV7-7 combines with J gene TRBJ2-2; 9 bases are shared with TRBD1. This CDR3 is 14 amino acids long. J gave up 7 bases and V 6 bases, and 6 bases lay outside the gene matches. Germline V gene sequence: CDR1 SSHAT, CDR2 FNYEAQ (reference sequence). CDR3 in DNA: TGTGCCAGCAGTTTCACAGGGGGCAGCGGGGAGCTGTTTTTT. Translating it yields CASSFTGGSGELFF. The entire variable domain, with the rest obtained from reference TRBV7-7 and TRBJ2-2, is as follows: GAGVSQSPRYKVTKRGQDVTLRCDPISSHATLYWYQQALGQGPEFLTYFNYEAQPDKSGLPSDRFSAERPEGSISTLTIQRTEQRDSAMYRCASSFTGGSGELFFGEGSRLTVL.

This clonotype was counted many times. The CDR3 region is CASSFSLSTDTQYF. The CDR3 DNA sequence: TGTGCCAGCAGCTTCTCGCTGAGCACAGATACGCAGTATTTT. The V and J genes are TRBV7-2 and TRBJ2-3, with D unclear. This CDR3 spans 14 amino acids. In germline, CDR1 is SGHTA, CDR2 FQGNSA. Trimming removed 3 bases at V and 0 bases at J, with 7 bases between.